This T cell receptor beta chain derives from a study of PD-1 blockade in classical Hodgkin lymphoma. Study-wide findings and caveats: With CD4+ cells, TCR diversity rose significantly by C4D1, but not with CD8+ cells. The diversity seen at baseline in complete responders resembled that of newly diagnosed patients.

Comments on this clone: The target antigen is unknown.

Brentuximab vedotin exposure varied, and every patient relapsed after autologous stem cell transplantation. Trimming removed 3 bases at V and 3 bases at J, with 12 bases between. The CDR3 totals 15 residues. CDR1 is KGHSH and CDR2 is LQKENI in the germline V gene. Clones were sequenced by immunoSEQ multiplex PCR, and TCRdb holds only the in-frame ones, with some missing. The sample consists of about 35,000 clones, approximately 69% of them appearing once. The chain has TRBV18 and TRBJ2-1, with D perhaps matching TRBD2 (5 bases). The clonotype originates from a human donor with classical Hodgkin lymphoma. The sample consisted of peripheral blood mononuclear cells (PBMCs), taken before the second cycle of nivolumab. The CDR3 here is CASSPSITSYNEQFF. In DNA form, the CDR3 reads TGTGCCAGCTCACCTTCGATCACTAGCTACAATGAGCAGTTCTTC.